This T cell receptor beta chain was profiled in a study of OX40 agonist ivuxolimab in advanced cancers. The wider study: Treatment of patients was with ivuxolimab, an agonistic anti-OX40 (CD134) antibody.

From germline, CDR1 is MNHNS and CDR2 SASEGT. The CDR3 is 13 amino acids. J was trimmed by 7 bases and V by 10 bases; bases with no gene match: 6. Whole-study findings and limits: Among the least clonally expanded were partial responders at 0.1-3.0 mg/kg. Expanded clones were, on average, more numerous in CD8+ T cells than in CD4+.

Concerning this clone itself: No antigen is known for it.

The assay was immunoSEQ multiplex PCR, and TCRdb's table has in-frame clones only and misses some. The top ten clones hold approximately 22% of a sample with nearly 20,000 clones, approximately 83% of them seen once. The TCR sequence derives from an adult with an advanced solid tumor such as melanoma, head and neck, liver or kidney cancer. The chain has TRBV6-1 and TRBJ2-1; TRBD2 matches 11 bases. The sample here was CD4+ or CD8+ T cells sorted from blood, taken in a trial of the OX40 agonist ivuxolimab. CDR3 DNA: TGTGCCACTATACTAGCGGGAGATAATGAGCAGTTCTTC. It translates to CATILAGDNEQFF.